The 15 T cell receptor beta chains given below trace back to one sample, sequenced in a study of shared clonotypes between healthy human individuals. This table comes from immunoSEQ multiplex PCR, and its TCRdb copy is limited to in-frame clones, with some not included. This sample has about a million clones, with around three quarters found just once. Sequencing used memory CD4+ T cells sorted from blood. The subset is: CD45RA-negative fraction. Receptor source: a man between 18 and 35 years old in good health.

This chain links TRBV4-3 with TRBJ1-5; 7 nucleotides match TRBD1. Losses at the gene ends were 0 bases for V and 5 bases for J; bases not matched to a gene: 4. The CDR3 extends over 15 amino acids. Germline CDR1 reads LGHNA; CDR2 reads YSLEER. Here the CDR3 DNA reads TGCGCCAGCAGCCAAGAAGGAACAGGGGATCAGCCCCAGCATTTT. As protein: CASSQEGTGDQPQHF.

J is TRBJ2-6 and V is TRBV5-1, with 8 nucleotides matching TRBD1. This CDR3 has 18 residues. Germline V gene sequence: CDR1 SGHRS, CDR2 YFSETQ. J lost 0 bases, V lost 4 bases, and 9 bases had no gene match. The CDR3 loop is CASSQGGQGYSGANVLTF. DNA for the CDR3: TGCGCCAGCAGCCAGGGTGGACAGGGCTACTCTGGGGCCAACGTCCTGACTTTC. Full variable domain (outside the CDR3, taken from reference TRBV5-1 and TRBJ2-6): KAGVTQTPRYLIKTRGQQVTLSCSPISGHRSVSWYQQTPGQGLQFLFEYFSETQRNKGNFPGRFSGRQFSNSRSEMNVSTLELGDSALYLCASSQGGQGYSGANVLTFGAGSRLTVL.

The V gene is TRBV2, the J gene TRBJ1-5, with a possible D match to TRBD1 (5 bases). Germline V CDR1 and CDR2: SNHLY, FYNNEI. The length of the CDR3 is 14 residues. The V end was cut by 6 bases, the J end by 6 bases, with 15 bases between. Here the CDR3 DNA reads TGTGCCAGCAGGGGGGGGACCTTAAGTCAGCCCCAGCATTTT. Protein: CASRGGTLSQPQHF.

The rearrangement uses TRBV19 and TRBJ2-1, with TRBD1 identical over 9 bases. The junction had 10 bases not matched to a gene; V was cut back by 2 bases and J by 2 bases. Germline CDR1 is LNHDA and CDR2 is SQIVND (reference sequence). CDR3 length equals 18 residues. The CDR3 coding sequence is TGTGCCAGTAGTATAACCAGACAGGGGGGCCCTACCTACAATGAGCAGTTCTTC. It codes for CASSITRQGGPTYNEQFF.

With regard to this clone: This same CDR3 is encoded by further DNA sequences in the sample. This sequence joins TRBV7-2 and TRBJ2-2; D uncertain. This CDR3 is built from 15 residues. The germline CDR1 and CDR2 sequences are SGHTA and FQGNSA. Between the trimmed V and J ends, which lost 1 base and 2 bases, there was a span of 8 bases. The CDR3 coding sequence is TGTGCCAGCAGCTTAGAGCCTGGAAACACCGGGGAGCTGTTTTTT. The encoded protein is CASSLEPGNTGELFF.

About this clone itself: A junction boundary mismatches the germline segment, possibly from a read error. This chain links TRBV28 with TRBJ2-2; 8 nucleotides agree with TRBD2. Per the germline V gene, CDR1 is MDHEN and CDR2 is SYDVKM. The CDR3 length is 15 residues. CDR3 sequence (DNA): TGTGCCAGCAATTTAGCGGGGAAAAACACCGGGGAGCTGTTTTTT. It yields the protein CASNLAGKNTGELFF.

This clone has more than one count but fewer than ten. J is TRBJ2-3 and V is TRBV5-1; D is ambiguous. V was trimmed by 4 bases and J by 6 bases, leaving 15 bases between them. The germline V gene has CDR1 SGHRS and CDR2 YFSETQ. The CDR3 contains 14 residues. The CDR3 region is CASSLGTLLDTQYF. For the CDR3, the DNA is TGCGCCAGCAGCCTGGGCACTCTTCTGGATACGCAGTATTTT.

The genes are TRBV7-2 and TRBJ1-2, with D perhaps matching TRBD1 (6 bases). Germline V gene data show CDR1 as SGHTA and CDR2 as FQGNSA. There are 17 residues in the CDR3. V lost 1 base and J 4 bases, leaving 19 bases between the germline ends. CDR3 sequence (DNA): TGTGCCAGCAGCTTAGGGGCAGGGAGACAGGTGATCTATGGCTACACCTTC. It is translated as CASSLGAGRQVIYGYTF.

Only one count was recorded for this clone. This rearrangement joins TRBV27 to TRBJ1-2; D ambiguous. Germline CDR1 is MNHEY and CDR2 is SMNVEV (reference sequence). Trimming stripped 5 bases from V and 4 bases from J, with 11 bases between. This CDR3 spans 13 amino acids. The CDR3 here is CASSPRAFYGYTF. DNA of the CDR3: TGTGCCAGCAGTCCACGGGCCTTCTATGGCTACACCTTC.

A few counts support this clone. The chain links TRBV2 to TRBJ2-2; 10 positions agree with TRBD2. Germline assignment: CDR1 SNHLY and CDR2 FYNNEI. This CDR3 is 17 amino acids long. V lost 6 bases to trimming and J lost 7 bases; unmatched junction nucleotides: 14. The CDR3 DNA follows: TGTGCCAGCAGCAGGAGTCTGCTAGCGGGAGTTGGCGGGGAGCTGTTTTTT. Translation: CASSRSLLAGVGGELFF.

The V call is TRBV5-4, the J call TRBJ2-5; possible D gene TRBD1, 6 bases. There are 14 residues in the CDR3. Trimming pared 0 bases from V and 6 bases from J, leaving 12 bases between. From germline, CDR1 is SGHNT and CDR2 YYREEE (reference sequence). The CDR3: CASSLGTDMKTQYF. The DNA for the CDR3 is TGTGCCAGCAGCTTGGGGACAGATATGAAGACCCAGTACTTC.

With respect to this clone: Other nucleotide sequences from this sample produce the same CDR3. The V gene is TRBV6-6, the J gene TRBJ1-5, with 7 bases matching TRBD1. The germline gives CDR1 MNHNY, CDR2 SVGAGI (reference sequence). With V trimmed by 0 bases and J by 4 bases, 3 bases remained unmatched. CDR3 length equals 15 residues. The CDR3 DNA follows: TGTGCCAGCAGTTACTCGCAGGGGGGAAATCAGCCCCAGCATTTT. Amino acids: CASSYSQGGNQPQHF.

V and J are TRBV18 and TRBJ2-3, with 7 bases matching TRBD2. The CDR3 is made up of 16 amino acids. From germline, CDR1 is KGHSH and CDR2 LQKENI. Trimming cost V 3 bases and J 0 bases; bases outside gene matches: 6. CDR3 in DNA: TGTGCCAGCTCACCCTTAAGCGGGACTAGCACAGATACGCAGTATTTT. Its translation: CASSPLSGTSTDTQYF.

The chain carries TRBV7-2 and TRBJ2-7; D is unresolved. The CDR3 runs to 14 residues. Between the trimmed V and J ends, which lost 1 base and 2 bases, there was a span of 9 bases. Germline CDR1 and CDR2: SGHTA and FQGNSA. The CDR3, as DNA: TGTGCCAGCAGCTTAGGGGTCGGGCCCTACGAGCAGTACTTC. It yields the protein CASSLGVGPYEQYF.

This clone occurred a few times. The chain is built from TRBV7-8 and TRBJ1-1, with a weak D call TRBD1 (6 bases). Trimming left V 1 base short and J 8 bases short, with 11 bases between. This CDR3 comprises 13 residues. Germline V gene lookup returns CDR1 SGHVS and CDR2 FQNEAQ. The CDR3 loop reads CASSLEGDREAFF. DNA of the CDR3: TGTGCCAGCAGCTTAGAAGGAGACAGGGAAGCTTTCTTT.